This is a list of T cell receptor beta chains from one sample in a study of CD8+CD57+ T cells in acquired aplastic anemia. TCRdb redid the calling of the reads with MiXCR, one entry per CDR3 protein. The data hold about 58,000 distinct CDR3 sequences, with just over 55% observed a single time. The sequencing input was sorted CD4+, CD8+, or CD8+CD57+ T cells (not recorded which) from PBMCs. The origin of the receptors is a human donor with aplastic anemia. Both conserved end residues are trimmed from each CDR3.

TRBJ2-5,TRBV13,ASSQGGFQETQY
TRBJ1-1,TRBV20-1,SARARTNTEAL
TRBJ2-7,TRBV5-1,ASKTQGEQY
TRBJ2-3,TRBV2,AVRGGLKTDTQY
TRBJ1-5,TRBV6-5,ASTFRPLNLNQPQH
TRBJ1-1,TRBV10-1,ASSESTWTEAF
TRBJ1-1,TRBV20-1,SARGQVGTEAF
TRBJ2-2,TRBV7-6,ASSSDTGELF
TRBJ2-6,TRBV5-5,ASSDGLSGANVLT
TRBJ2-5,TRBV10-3,ASSEPAGTQY
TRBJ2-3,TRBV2,ASSLQAGVIDTQY
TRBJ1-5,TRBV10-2,ASSEQGIWQPQH
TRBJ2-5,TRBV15,ATSRASQQETQY
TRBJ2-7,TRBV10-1,ASSEWDRGLPYEQY
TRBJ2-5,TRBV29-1,SVEIGTIGETQY
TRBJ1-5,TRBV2,ASSLTTGPGQPQH
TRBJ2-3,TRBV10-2,ASSGRGVGTDTQY
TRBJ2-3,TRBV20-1,SASLSSGFTSTDTQY
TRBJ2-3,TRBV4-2,ASSQDQNPGPEIIANTQY
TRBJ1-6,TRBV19,ATGDRVDSPLH
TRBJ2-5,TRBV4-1,ASSLERGHETQY
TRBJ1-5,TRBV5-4,ASSLGVQGVQPQH
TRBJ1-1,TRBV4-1,ASSQSSWGQDTEAF
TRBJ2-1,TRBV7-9,ASSPGGYNEQF
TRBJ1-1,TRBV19,ASSLDRVGTEAF
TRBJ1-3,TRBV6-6,ASSYPQKDTIY
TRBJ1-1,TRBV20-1,SAAQGDTEAF
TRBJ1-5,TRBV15,ATSRVAANQPQH
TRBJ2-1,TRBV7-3,ASSPGLADEQF
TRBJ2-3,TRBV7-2,ASSLVTADTQY
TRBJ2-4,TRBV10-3,AISESRNIQY
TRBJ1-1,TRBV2,ASSGWAVTTEAF
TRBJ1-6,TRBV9,ASSVGIQGGNSPLH
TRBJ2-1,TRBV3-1,ASSQRSGGVIEQF
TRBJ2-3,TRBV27,ASTPGLAGAGHTDTQY
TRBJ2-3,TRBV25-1,ASSARHQSTDTQY
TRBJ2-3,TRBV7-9,ASSLGGGTGDTQY
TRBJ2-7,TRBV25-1,ASSGSTRGEQY
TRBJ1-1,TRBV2,AVRGGLETVMNAEAF
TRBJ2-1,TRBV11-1,ASSFRGGIYEQS
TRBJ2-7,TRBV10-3,AISRAGEDYEQY
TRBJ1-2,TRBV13,ASSPQRRTNYGYT
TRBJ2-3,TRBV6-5,ASSYLVGTTDTQY
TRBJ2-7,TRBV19,ASSTPGQGRYEQY
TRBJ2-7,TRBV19,ASTETPDSYEQY
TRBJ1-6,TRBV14,ASSPGRESSYNSPLH
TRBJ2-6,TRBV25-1,ASSDLPGQGYGANVLT
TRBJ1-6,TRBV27,ASSLYNSPLH
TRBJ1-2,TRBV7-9,ASSLSFWDNYGYT
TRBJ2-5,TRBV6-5,ASRPGQIQETQY
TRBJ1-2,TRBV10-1,ASSTGGGYT
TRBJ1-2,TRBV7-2,ASSLSRQGYT
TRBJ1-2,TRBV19,ASTQDRVYGYT
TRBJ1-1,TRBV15,ATSRDGSGGTEAF
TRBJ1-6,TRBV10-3,AISDSGGSPLH